The text below deals with one TCR beta chain. As yet, its antigen is unknown. V was trimmed by 2 bases and J by 4 bases, leaving 11 bases between them. The CDR3 loop spans 13 amino acids. CDR1 GTSNPN and CDR2 SVGIG come from the germline V gene (reference sequence). This sample was taken from a study of T cells in localized non-small cell lung cancer. General study points: Adjacent lung held a median 57 of the top 100 tumor clones.

Some clones are missing from TCRdb's copy, which holds only in-frame ones; the method was immunoSEQ multiplex PCR. Of approximately 80,000 clones listed, more than 75% are singletons. This TCR was sampled from an older female donor with stage I lung adenocarcinoma. The V gene is TRBV30, the J gene TRBJ1-2; the D gene is possibly TRBD1 (5 bases). The specimen was peripheral blood, collected before any cancer treatment. CDR3 region: CAWSQERGYGYTF. In DNA, the CDR3 is TGTGCCTGGAGTCAGGAGAGGGGCTATGGCTACACCTTC.